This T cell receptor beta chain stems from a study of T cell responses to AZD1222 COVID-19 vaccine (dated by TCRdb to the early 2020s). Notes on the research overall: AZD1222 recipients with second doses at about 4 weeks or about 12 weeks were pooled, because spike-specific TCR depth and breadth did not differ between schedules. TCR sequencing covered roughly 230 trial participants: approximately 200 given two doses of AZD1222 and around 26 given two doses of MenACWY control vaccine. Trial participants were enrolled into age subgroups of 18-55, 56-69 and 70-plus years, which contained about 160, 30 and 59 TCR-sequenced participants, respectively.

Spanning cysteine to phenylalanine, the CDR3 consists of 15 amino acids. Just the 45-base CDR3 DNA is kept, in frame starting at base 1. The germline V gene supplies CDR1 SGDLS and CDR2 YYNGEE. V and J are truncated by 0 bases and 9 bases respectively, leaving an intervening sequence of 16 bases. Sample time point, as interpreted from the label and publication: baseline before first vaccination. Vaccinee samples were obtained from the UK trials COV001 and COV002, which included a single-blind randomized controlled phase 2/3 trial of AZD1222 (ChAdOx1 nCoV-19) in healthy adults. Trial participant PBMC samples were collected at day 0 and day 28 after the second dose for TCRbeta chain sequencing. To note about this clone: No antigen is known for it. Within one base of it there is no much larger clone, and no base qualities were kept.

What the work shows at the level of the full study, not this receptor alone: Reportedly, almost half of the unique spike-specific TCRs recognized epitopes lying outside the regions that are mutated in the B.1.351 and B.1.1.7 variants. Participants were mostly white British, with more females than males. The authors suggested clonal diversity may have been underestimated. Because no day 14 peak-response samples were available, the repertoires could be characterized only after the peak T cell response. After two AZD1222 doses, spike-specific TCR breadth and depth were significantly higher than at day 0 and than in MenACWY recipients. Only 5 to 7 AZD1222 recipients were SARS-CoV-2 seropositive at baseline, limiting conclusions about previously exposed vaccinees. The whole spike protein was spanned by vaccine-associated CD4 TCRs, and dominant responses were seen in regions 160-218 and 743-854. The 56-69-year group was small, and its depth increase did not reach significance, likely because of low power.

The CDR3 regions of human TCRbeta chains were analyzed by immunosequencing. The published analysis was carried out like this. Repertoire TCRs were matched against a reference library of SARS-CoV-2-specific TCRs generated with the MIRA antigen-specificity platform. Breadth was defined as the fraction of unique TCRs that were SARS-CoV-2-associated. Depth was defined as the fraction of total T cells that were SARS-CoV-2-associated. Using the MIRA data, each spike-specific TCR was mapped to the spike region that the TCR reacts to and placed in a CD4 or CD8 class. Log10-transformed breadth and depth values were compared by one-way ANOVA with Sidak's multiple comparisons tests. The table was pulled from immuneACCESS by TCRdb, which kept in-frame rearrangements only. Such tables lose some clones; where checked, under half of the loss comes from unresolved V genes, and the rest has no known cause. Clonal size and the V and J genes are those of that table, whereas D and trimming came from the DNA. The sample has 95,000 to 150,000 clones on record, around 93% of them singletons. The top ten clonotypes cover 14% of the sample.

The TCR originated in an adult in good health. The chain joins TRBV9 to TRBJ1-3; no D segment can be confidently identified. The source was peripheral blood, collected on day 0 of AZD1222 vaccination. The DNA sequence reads TGTGCCAGCAGCGTAGCTATAGGAGCTGAGGGCACCATATATTTT. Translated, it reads CASSVAIGAEGTIYF.